The clone carrying this T cell receptor beta chain was counted a few times. Its target is not known. Trimming took 7 bases from V and 6 from J, leaving 13 bases between them. The germline CDR1 and CDR2 sequences are MDHEN and SYDVKM. This CDR3 is built from 12 residues. Each donor was a healthy Caucasian individual from Russia, aged 6 to 90. The source of the sample is a study of blood T cells in healthy people across ages. Study background: When template switching was applied, about one barcoded beta molecule was captured per two T cells.

Then a second PCR, running about 7 to 11 cycles, was carried out with a sample-barcoded 5' primer and a J-beta primer mix. Tags on each cDNA molecule came from a template-switch adaptor with 12 random nucleotides. TCRdb fed the 5' RACE reads into MiXCR, producing one record per CDR3 protein. The data contain 1,800,000 or so distinct CDR3 sequences, about two fifths of them singletons. Findings of the study overall: Nothing was known about donor CMV status, and this possibly confounded expanded clonotype changes.

Sequenced: blood. The clonotype originates from a human donor in good health. This chain connects TRBV28 to TRBJ2-7; unclear D gene. The CDR3: CASTLSSSEQYF. The CDR3 coding sequence is TGTGCCAGCACCCTGAGCTCTTCCGAGCAGTACTTC. Using reference TRBV28 and TRBJ2-7 for the parts outside the CDR3, the full variable domain is DVKVTQSSRYLVKRTGEKVFLECVQDMDHENMFWYRQDPGLGLRLIYFSYDVKMKEKGDIPEGYSVSREKKERFSLILESASTNQTSMYLCASTLSSSEQYFGPGTRLTVT.